This TCR beta chain was identified in a study of T cells in women clearing cervical HPV infection. Looking at the study overall: No precancer developed; the control's incident HPV16 infection cleared within 12 months. Case blood drawn at lesion detection; control blood after infection cleared.

All donors had a single incident cervical HPV16 infection, not prevalent. Germline V gives CDR1 LNHDA, CDR2 SQIVND (reference sequence). Trimming took 2 bases from V and 4 from J, leaving 12 bases between them. This CDR3 contains 14 residues. As regards this clone: Its antigen is currently unknown. The CDR3 is cut off 3 residues early in the read; its end comes from the germline J gene.

Study-level results: Controls had more TRBV6-7 (0.16%) than cases (around 0.11%).

Sequenced by immunoSEQ multiplex PCR; TCRdb stores in-frame clones only, minus some. The listing contains 25,000 to 35,000 clones. The TCR sequence derives from a woman aged 18 to 75 with a cervical HPV16 infection that either progressed to CIN3+ or cleared (not recorded which). The chain couples TRBV19 to TRBJ2-7; maybe TRBD1 (5 bases). The sample taken for sequencing was blood buffy coat. CDR3 DNA, as far as it was read: TGTGCCAGTAGTATAATAGGGGATCGGTACGAG. It encodes CASSIIGDRYE. The full CDR3 is CASSIIGDRYEQYF.